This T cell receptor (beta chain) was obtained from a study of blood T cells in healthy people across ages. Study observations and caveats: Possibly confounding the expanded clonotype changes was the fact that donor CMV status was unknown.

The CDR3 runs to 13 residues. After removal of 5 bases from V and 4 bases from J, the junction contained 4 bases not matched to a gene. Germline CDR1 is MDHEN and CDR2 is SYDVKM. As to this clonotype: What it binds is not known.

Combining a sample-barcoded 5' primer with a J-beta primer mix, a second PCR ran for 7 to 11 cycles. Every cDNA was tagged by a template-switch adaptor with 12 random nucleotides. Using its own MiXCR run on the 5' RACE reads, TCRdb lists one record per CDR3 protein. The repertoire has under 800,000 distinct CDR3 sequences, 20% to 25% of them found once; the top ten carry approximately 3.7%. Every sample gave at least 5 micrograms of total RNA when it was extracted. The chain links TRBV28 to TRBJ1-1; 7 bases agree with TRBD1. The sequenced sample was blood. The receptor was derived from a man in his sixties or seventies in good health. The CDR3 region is CASSAGGLTEAFF. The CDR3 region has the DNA TGTGCCAGCAGTGCAGGGGGGCTCACTGAAGCTTTCTTT.